These 32 T cell receptor beta chains were sequenced from one sample in a study of shared clonotypes between healthy human individuals. The table came from immunoSEQ multiplex PCR; TCRdb's copy has only in-frame clones and leaves some out. The sample lists about 190,000 clones, 66% occurring once. Sequencing input: memory CD4+ T cells sorted from blood. Subset here: CD45RA-negative fraction. Every receptor here comes from a man aged 25-40 years in good health.

The chain has TRBV27 and TRBJ1-2; TRBD1 is a possible D gene (6 bases). V lost 6 bases and J lost 5, with 13 bases in between. There are 13 residues in the CDR3. CDR1 MNHEY and CDR2 SMNVEV come from the germline V gene (reference sequence). This CDR3 reads CASRTTGSYGYTF. Here the CDR3 DNA reads TGTGCCAGCAGGACTACAGGGAGTTATGGCTACACCTTC.

Turning to this clone: This is likely an artifact of a read error, given a far larger clone one base away. This chain connects TRBV7-2 to TRBJ2-1; maybe TRBD1 (6 bases). CDR1 is SGHTA, CDR2 FQGNSA, per germline. This CDR3 region has 13 residues. The CDR3 spells CASSLGHNNKQFF. The CDR3 DNA is TGTGCCAGCAGCTTGGGACACAACAATAAGCAGTTCTTC.

The gene calls are TRBV5-6 and TRBJ1-4; 12 nucleotides align to TRBD1. Germline-derived CDR1 and CDR2 are SGHDT and YYEEEE. The J segment lost 2 bases and the V segment lost 0 bases, leaving 8 bases of the junction unmatched. The CDR3 length is 19 residues. CDR3 amino acids: CASSLDRDRGHGTNEKLFF. CDR3 nucleotide sequence: TGTGCCAGCAGCTTGGATCGGGACAGGGGGCACGGGACTAATGAAAAACTGTTTTTT.

This clone has a handful of counts. This chain joins TRBV11-2 and TRBJ2-3, with 8 bases matching TRBD2. V was pared by 6 bases and J by 5 bases, with 10 bases of the junction left unmatched. CDR1 is SGHAT, CDR2 FQNNGV, per germline. This CDR3 has 15 amino acids. The chain's CDR3 is CASSFEIGGVDTQYF. The CDR3 nucleotides read TGTGCCAGCAGTTTCGAAATCGGGGGGGTAGATACGCAGTATTTT.

The chain uses TRBV7-8 and TRBJ2-1; D is uncertain. CDR1 is SGHVS and CDR2 is FQNEAQ in the germline V gene. This CDR3 has 17 amino acids. Trimming shortened V by 1 base and J by 0 bases, and 13 bases separated the two germline ends. This CDR3 reads CASSLGLGRSSYNEQFF. CDR3 sequence (DNA): TGTGCCAGCAGCTTAGGTCTAGGTCGAAGCTCCTACAATGAGCAGTTCTTC.

V and J are TRBV20-1 and TRBJ2-7; 7 bases fit TRBD2. The germline gives CDR1 DFQATT, CDR2 SNEGSKA (reference sequence). J gave up 6 bases and V 5 bases, and 4 bases lay outside the gene matches. This CDR3 has 11 residues. In DNA, the CDR3 is TGCAGTGCTGGGAGGGGTTTCGAGCAGTACTTC. Its translation: CSAGRGFEQYF.

This clone has more than one count but fewer than ten. CDR3 protein: CSLSRLRGDTQYF. The CDR3 DNA is TGCAGCCTTTCGAGGCTCCGCGGGGATACGCAGTATTTT. The chain recombines TRBV29-1 with TRBJ2-3; TRBD2 might be the D (5 bases). CDR3 length equals 13 residues. CDR1 SQVTM and CDR2 ANQGSEA come from the germline V gene. Between the trimmed V and J ends, which lost 8 bases and 6 bases, there was a span of 18 bases.

This sequence joins TRBV2 and TRBJ1-2, with D perhaps matching TRBD1 (5 bases). Trimming removed 8 bases at V and 5 bases at J, with 21 bases between. The CDR3 has 15 residues. Germline V lookup: CDR1 SNHLY, CDR2 FYNNEI. DNA for the CDR3: TGTGCCAGCTTAGCCCATTTGGGGGTCGGTTATGGCTACACCTTC. Amino acid sequence: CASLAHLGVGYGYTF.

This clone appeared once. The CDR3 DNA reads TGTGCCAGCAGCTTAGGGGTCAGCTCCTACGAGCAGTACTTC. Its protein is CASSLGVSSYEQYF. The chain uses TRBV7-2 and TRBJ2-7; D is undetermined. Germline V lookup: CDR1 SGHTA, CDR2 FQGNSA. The CDR3 consists of 14 residues. The V gene lost 1 base and the J gene lost 0 bases, with 7 bases spanning the gap.

The chain has TRBV11-2 and TRBJ2-3; the D gene is possibly TRBD2 (5 bases). The CDR3 covers 13 residues. The V and J ends lost 6 bases and 6 bases respectively, with 13 bases between them. Germline V gives CDR1 SGHAT, CDR2 FQNNGV. The CDR3 DNA reads as TGTGCCAGCAGGGGGAGCGGAAGGGATACGCAGTATTTT. This translates into CASRGSGRDTQYF.

This clone was seen only once. The chain combines TRBV11-2 with TRBJ2-7; unclear D gene. V gave up 1 base and J gave up 5 bases, with 6 bases separating them. Per germline, CDR1 SGHAT and CDR2 FQNNGV. The CDR3 contains 12 residues. The DNA of the CDR3 is TGTGCCAGCAGCTTAGGGGTCCACGAGCAGTACTTC. Protein product: CASSLGVHEQYF. The full variable domain, completed using reference TRBV11-2 and TRBJ2-7, is EAGVAQSPRYKIIEKRQSVAFWCNPISGHATLYWYQQILGQGPKLLIQFQNNGVVDDSQLPKDRFSAERLKGVDSTLKIQPAKLEDSAVYLCASSLGVHEQYFGPGTRLTVT.

The chain employs TRBV27 and TRBJ2-1, with 10 bases lining up with TRBD2. The CDR3 totals 15 residues. CDR1 and CDR2 from the germline V gene are MNHEY and SMNVEV (reference sequence). V was pared by 4 bases and J by 9 bases, with 9 bases of the junction left unmatched. CDR3 sequence (DNA): TGTGCCAGCAGTTCACTAGCGGGGCCGGCTAGTGAGCAGTTCTTC. Protein sequence: CASSSLAGPASEQFF.

This clone was detected many times. The chain joins TRBV29-1 to TRBJ2-1, with D uncertain. CDR3 length equals 15 residues. Per germline, CDR1 SQVTM and CDR2 ANQGSEA. Trimming took off 4 bases at V and 2 bases at J, with 15 bases between the two ends. This CDR3 reads CSVGIEPSPYNEQFF. In DNA, the CDR3 is TGCAGCGTTGGAATTGAGCCTTCTCCCTACAATGAGCAGTTCTTC.

This rearrangement joins TRBV4-1 to TRBJ1-5, with 7 bases matching TRBD1. V dropped 4 bases and J dropped 5; count of bases not matched to a gene: 5. The CDR3 covers 14 residues. The germline CDR1 and CDR2 sequences are MGHRA and YSYEKL. The DNA of the CDR3 is TGCGCCAGCAGCCTGACAGGGCAGGATCAGCCCCAGCATTTT. Protein product: CASSLTGQDQPQHF.

The chain uses TRBV11-3 and TRBJ2-5, with TRBD2 matching 7 bases. V lost 4 bases, J lost 1 base, and 9 bases stayed unmatched. The germline CDR1 and CDR2 sequences are SGHNT and YENEEA. There are 16 residues in the CDR3. The CDR3 region has the DNA TGTGCCAGCAGCTCGACCGGGGGGTGGGGCCAAGAGACCCAGTACTTC. It encodes CASSSTGGWGQETQYF.

This chain links TRBV7-2 with TRBJ1-1; no definite D call. Per the germline V gene, CDR1 is SGHTA and CDR2 is FQGNSA. This CDR3 spans 14 amino acids. The V end lost 1 base, the J end lost 6 bases, and 12 bases lay between the germline ends. The CDR3 DNA reads TGTGCCAGCAGCTTAGGGTCGTGGGCCGCTGAAGCTTTCTTT. Protein: CASSLGSWAAEAFF.

The chain has TRBV10-3 and TRBJ2-3; the D gene is possibly TRBD2 (6 bases). V was pared by 0 bases and J by 1 base, with 11 bases between. Germline V gives CDR1 ENHRY, CDR2 SYGVKD. The CDR3 is 16 amino acids. CDR3 amino acids: CAISESIREGTDTQYF. CDR3 in DNA: TGTGCCATCAGTGAGTCCATCAGGGAGGGCACAGATACGCAGTATTTT.

The V gene is TRBV29-1, the J gene TRBJ2-5; TRBD1 is a possible D gene (5 bases). The germline V gene encodes CDR1 SQVTM and CDR2 ANQGSEA. V was shortened by 4 bases and J by 1 base, with 13 bases between the two germline ends. The CDR3 spans 14 residues. The CDR3 here is CSVAGPSSQETQYF. For the CDR3, the DNA is TGCAGCGTTGCAGGGCCCTCGAGCCAAGAGACCCAGTACTTC.

This rearrangement joins TRBV19 to TRBJ2-1, with 7 bases fitting TRBD2. In germline, CDR1 is LNHDA, CDR2 SQIVND (reference sequence). There are 13 residues in the CDR3. Trimming took 8 bases from V and 7 from J; bases not matched to a gene: 8. CDR3 DNA: TGTGCCAGTTCCGGGACTATCGGTAATGAGCAGTTCTTC. Residues: CASSGTIGNEQFF.

This chain connects TRBV27 to TRBJ1-5; 7 nucleotides line up with TRBD1. The CDR3 length is 16 residues. V shed 6 bases and J 1 base; nucleotides not matched to a gene: 9. Germline V gene lookup returns CDR1 MNHEY and CDR2 SMNVEV (reference sequence). CDR3 DNA sequence: TGTGCCAGCAGCCGTACAGGGGCTATAAGCAATCAGCCCCAGCATTTT. It encodes CASSRTGAISNQPQHF.

This clone was recorded a few times. V and J are TRBV7-9 and TRBJ2-2, with D maybe TRBD2 (5 bases). The V and J ends lost 5 bases and 4 bases respectively, with 17 bases between them. Germline CDR1 is SEHNR and CDR2 is FQNEAQ (reference sequence). The length of the CDR3 is 16 residues. The CDR3 DNA reads as TGTGCCAGCAGCCTACGGACGCCACGGGGCACCGGGGAGCTGTTTTTT. Translating gives CASSLRTPRGTGELFF.

This chain uses TRBV6-6 with TRBJ2-5; the D gene is possibly TRBD2 (5 bases). Germline CDR1 MNHNY, CDR2 SVGAGI (reference sequence). V gave up 0 bases and J gave up 3 bases, with 5 bases separating them. The CDR3 runs to 13 residues. The CDR3 region has the DNA TGTGCCAGCAGTTACTCCGGGAAAGAGACCCAGTACTTC. Protein: CASSYSGKETQYF.

The chain recombines TRBV5-4 with TRBJ2-2; D unclear. Trimming pared 4 bases from V and 1 base from J, leaving 20 bases between. The CDR3 spans 18 residues. Germline CDR1 reads SGHNT; CDR2 reads YYREEE (reference sequence). CDR3 DNA: TGTGCCAGCAGCCCCATGGACCGGCCTCGGCAGAACACCGGGGAGCTGTTTTTT. Its translation is CASSPMDRPRQNTGELFF.

V is TRBV7-3 and J is TRBJ2-1; perhaps TRBD2 as D (5 bases). V lost 4 bases and J lost 2, with 15 bases in between. CDR1 is SGHTA, CDR2 FQGTGA, per germline. The CDR3 extends over 16 amino acids. The CDR3 reads CASSSTRGRTYNEQFF. CDR3 sequence (DNA): TGTGCCAGCAGCTCAACCCGGGGAAGGACCTACAATGAGCAGTTCTTC.

The rearrangement links TRBV6-5 to TRBJ2-5; TRBD2 agrees at 9 bases. CDR1 MNHEY and CDR2 SVGAGI come from the germline V gene. CDR3 size: 14 residues. With V trimmed by 10 bases and J by 7 bases, 13 bases remained unmatched. The CDR3 sequence: CATKTAGTSRTQYF. The CDR3 nucleotides are TGTGCCACCAAGACCGCCGGGACTAGCCGGACCCAGTACTTC.

The genes are TRBV11-3 and TRBJ2-7; 8 bases agree with TRBD1. This CDR3 comprises 16 residues. Germline assignment: CDR1 SGHNT and CDR2 YENEEA. V dropped 1 base and J dropped 5; count of bases not matched to a gene: 10. The CDR3, as DNA: TGTGCCAGCAGCTTAGGGGGAGTGGGACAGGCACACGAGCAGTACTTC. It specifies CASSLGGVGQAHEQYF.

This clone was observed a few times. V gene TRBV7-2 combines with J gene TRBJ1-2, with 9 bases that match TRBD1. The germline V gene encodes CDR1 SGHTA and CDR2 FQGNSA. V trimming: 3 bases; J trimming: 5 bases; junction bases outside the gene matches: 13. The CDR3 has 17 residues. The CDR3 reads CASSFAGTGRDLYGYTF. Here the CDR3 DNA reads TGTGCCAGCAGCTTCGCCGGGACAGGGCGCGACCTTTATGGCTACACCTTC. The full variable domain, with the rest looked up from reference TRBV7-2 and TRBJ1-2, is GAGVSQSPSNKVTEKGKDVELRCDPISGHTALYWYRQSLGQGLEFLIYFQGNSAPDKSGLPSDRFSAERTGGSVSTLTIQRTQQEDSAVYLCASSFAGTGRDLYGYTFGSGTRLTVV.

This clone was seen only a few times. The chain recombines TRBV11-3 with TRBJ2-3; a possible D gene is TRBD2 (5 bases). The CDR3 contains 13 residues. Germline V lookup: CDR1 SGHNT, CDR2 YENEEA. V was trimmed by 0 bases and J by 6 bases, leaving 7 bases between them. The CDR3, as DNA: TGTGCCAGCAGCTTAGATACGGGGGATACGCAGTATTTT. Translated: CASSLDTGDTQYF.

V and J are TRBV11-3 and TRBJ1-3; no firm D call. Between the trimmed V and J ends, which lost 5 bases and 0 bases, there was a span of 17 bases. The CDR3 totals 17 residues. Germline V CDR1 and CDR2: SGHNT, YENEEA. As DNA, the CDR3 is TGTGCCAGCAGCAGCAATCTTGGAGCCAACTCTGGAAACACCATATATTTT. Translated: CASSSNLGANSGNTIYF. Complete variable domain (other parts from reference TRBV11-3 and TRBJ1-3): EAGVVQSPRYKIIEKKQPVAFWCNPISGHNTLYWYLQNLGQGPELLIRYENEEAVDDSQLPKDRFSAERLKGVDSTLKIQPAELGDSAVYLCASSSNLGANSGNTIYFGEGSWLTVV.

V is TRBV6-1 and J is TRBJ1-1; 7 bases agree with TRBD1. This CDR3 spans 15 amino acids. From germline, CDR1 is MNHNS and CDR2 SASEGT. V was clipped by 4 bases and J by 4 bases; unmatched bases: 9. The CDR3 is CASSGGRAGGTEAFF. CDR3 in DNA: TGTGCCAGCAGTGGAGGTAGGGCAGGGGGCACTGAAGCTTTCTTT.

V is TRBV18 and J is TRBJ2-7, with D unresolved. Germline CDR1 and CDR2: KGHSH and LQKENI. This CDR3 is built from 13 residues. V was pared by 6 bases and J by 4 bases, with 13 bases between. CDR3 residues: CASSTGPGYEQYF. CDR3 nucleotide sequence: TGTGCCAGCTCGACCGGTCCCGGATACGAGCAGTACTTC. The full variable domain, rest sourced from reference TRBV18 and TRBJ2-7, is NAGVMQNPRHLVRRRGQEARLRCSPMKGHSHVYWYRQLPEEGLKFMVYLQKENIIDESGMPKERFSAEFPKEGPSILRIQQVVRGDSAAYFCASSTGPGYEQYFGPGTRLTVT.

This clone was recorded only once. The V gene is TRBV18, the J gene TRBJ2-4; TRBD2 matches 7 bases. Germline V gene sequence: CDR1 KGHSH, CDR2 LQKENI. The CDR3 is 17 amino acids. V was clipped by 3 bases and J by 2 bases; unmatched bases: 10. CDR3 region: CASSPGPSGLTKNIQYF. CDR3 bases: TGTGCCAGCTCACCCGGTCCTAGCGGCCTAACCAAAAACATTCAGTACTTC.